A selection of T cell receptor beta chains follows, all from one sample in a study of technical replicates of blood from a handful of donors. Only in-frame clones appear in the TCRdb table, and some are missing; sequencing was by immunoSEQ multiplex PCR. The data hold 50,000 to 65,000 clones, with more than 85% observed a single time. Material: PBMCs. These receptors all come from a human donor in good health. Some clones in this sample may be carry-over from other donors' samples. Both conserved end residues are part of each CDR3. D genes are given only for firm matches. The size entry is marked missing in some rows and otherwise reads once, few, many or a size class.

>TRBJ2-3|NA|TRBV18|once
CASSRTISTDTQYF
>TRBJ2-3|TRBD2|TRBV7-9|NA
CASSSRTSGRTDTQYF
>TRBJ2-3|TRBD1|TRBV4-1|NA
CASSPQPGQTYTDTQYF
>TRBJ2-3|NA|TRBV9|NA
CASSVGLPRTGDTQYF
>TRBJ2-3|TRBD2|TRBV30|NA
CAWTKGREGDTQYF
>TRBJ1-1|TRBD1|TRBV5-8|NA
CASSLEIGTGLNTEAFF
>TRBJ2-1|NA|TRBV7-8|NA
CASSLGGRQGYNEQFF
>TRBJ2-1|NA|TRBV7-6|NA
CASSLRPGRAGGINEQFF
>TRBJ1-2|NA|TRBV20-1|NA
CSASRPGGYTF
>TRBJ2-6|NA|TRBV27|NA
CASRQKQESGANVLTF
>TRBJ1-6|NA|TRBV12-5|NA
CASGPRGRGSLSSPLHF
>TRBJ1-2|NA|TRBV6-1|NA
CASSEGSVNYGYTF
>TRBJ1-5|TRBD1|TRBV19|once
CASSMTGFINQPQHF
>TRBJ1-6|NA|TRBV5-4|NA
CASAQGNSPLHF
>TRBJ1-5|NA|TRBV19|NA
CASEQGFNQPQHF
>TRBJ2-1|NA|TRBV7-2|NA
CASSILDGGEQFF
>TRBJ1-6|NA|TRBV6-5|NA
CATRLEGLDSPLHF
>TRBJ1-1|NA|TRBV29-1|once
CSVGPGQSNTEAFF
>TRBJ1-1|TRBD1|TRBV10-2|NA
CASRQGMNTEAFF
>TRBJ1-2|TRBD1|TRBV19|NA
CASSIITTGQNYGYTF
>TRBJ2-3|NA|TRBV5-5|once
CASSQQGSTQYF
>TRBJ2-1|NA|TRBV6-4|NA
CASSDSGRPYNEQFF
>TRBJ2-5|TRBD2|TRBV5-8|NA
CASSLGTSGLQETQYF
>TRBJ1-2|NA|TRBV27|NA
CASRTSSRANEDYGYTF
>TRBJ2-7|NA|TRBV20-1|NA
CSAPQGYEQYF
>TRBJ2-5|TRBD2|TRBV18|NA
CASSPSMGLRETQYF
>TRBJ2-3|TRBD2|TRBV5-1|NA
CASSNSGVTDTQYF
>TRBJ1-2|TRBD1|TRBV13|NA
CASSRRDRGFDGYTF
>TRBJ1-5|NA|TRBV28|NA
CASSSRVSNQPQHF
>TRBJ1-1|NA|TRBV13|NA
CASSLRGLNTEAFF
>TRBJ1-3|NA|TRBV11-2|NA
CASSPGWGNTIYF
>TRBJ1-1|NA|TRBV5-4|NA
CASSLYRGNTEAFF
>TRBJ2-2|TRBD1|TRBV30|NA
CAWTSGQGFTGELFF
>TRBJ2-7|TRBD2|TRBV2|many
CASSDPHRVFLSSGGADKQYF
>TRBJ2-3|NA|TRBV9|NA
CASSVSRSTDTQYF
>TRBJ1-6|NA|TRBV25-1|NA
CASSEWGGGGSPLHF
>TRBJ2-4|NA|TRBV7-2|NA
CASSERGGGFPKNIQYF
>TRBJ2-2|TRBD2|TRBV4-1|NA
CASSQSLAGNTGELFF
>TRBJ2-7|TRBD2|TRBV10-3|NA
CAISEGHSGGLISYEQYF
>TRBJ2-7|NA|TRBV2|NA
CASRGGYEQYF
>TRBJ2-7|TRBD2|TRBV4-3|once
CASSQAAGGLREQYF
>TRBJ1-5|NA|TRBV6-1|NA
CASSVRGNQPQHF
>TRBJ1-4|NA|TRBV7-2|few
CASSLGQTGTNEKLFF
>TRBJ1-6|NA|TRBV5-8|NA
CASSPGWGRDSPLHF
>TRBJ2-3|NA|TRBV19|NA
CVVGRAGTDTQYF
>TRBJ2-3|NA|TRBV11-2|NA
CASSMASDTQYF
>TRBJ2-2|NA|TRBV2|NA
CASGLEAFTGELFF
>TRBJ2-1|NA|TRBV4-3|NA
CASSQVDSFNEQFF
>TRBJ2-1|TRBD2|TRBV10-3|NA
CAISPAGGSYNEQFF
>TRBJ1-2|NA|TRBV29-1|NA
CSVEGGANYGYTF
>TRBJ2-6|TRBD1|TRBV18|NA
CASSLDRAPGANVLTF
>TRBJ1-5|NA|TRBV11-2|NA
CASSSSGHSNQPQHF
>TRBJ2-5|TRBD1|TRBV11-1|few
CASSTDRASKTQYF
>TRBJ1-1|NA|TRBV9|NA
CASSRTGGITEAFF
>TRBJ1-4|NA|TRBV30|NA
CAWSGAPGQLDEKLFF
>TRBJ2-7|TRBD2|TRBV4-3|few
CASSQEAGLNEQYF
>TRBJ1-5|TRBD1|TRBV19|NA
CASSIAGTGVQPQHF